This entry lists 14 T cell receptor beta chains sequenced from one sample in a study of a mutant IDH1 vaccine in newly diagnosed glioma. Indicated time point: week 35, safety follow-up. The study gave 300 ug of mutant IDH1 20-mer peptide per vaccine dose, with topical imiquimod. This table comes from immunoSEQ multiplex PCR, and its TCRdb copy is limited to in-frame clones, with some not included. The data show around 69,000 clones, around 90% seen once. These receptors' targets are unknown. The sequenced sample was PBMCs, obtained from a glioma patient whose treatment included an IDH1 peptide vaccine. These receptors came from a man younger than 45 with glioma.

The V call is TRBV18, the J call TRBJ2-7; D not certain. The ends were cut back, 4 bases at V and 6 bases at J, with 13 bases in the middle. The CDR3 spans 13 residues. The V gene's germline CDR1 is KGHSH and CDR2 LQKENI. CDR3 sequence reads: CASSRIDLREQYF. CDR3 in DNA: TGTGCCAGCTCACGCATCGACCTGCGCGAGCAGTACTTC.

This rearrangement joins TRBV7-2 to TRBJ1-6; the match to TRBD1 covers 9 bases. Germline V gene lookup returns CDR1 SGHTA and CDR2 FQGNSA. There are 16 residues in the CDR3. V lost 6 bases and J lost 4; bases outside the gene matches: 7. The CDR3: CASRARGTGYNSPLHF. The CDR3 region has the DNA TGTGCCAGCAGAGCGCGCGGGACAGGGTATAATTCACCCCTCCACTTT.

The chain employs TRBV5-1 and TRBJ1-4, with D uncertain. Trimming shortened V by 1 base and J by 8 bases, and 9 bases separated the two germline ends. Germline V gene sequence: CDR1 SGHRS, CDR2 YFSETQ. This CDR3 contains 13 residues. In DNA, the CDR3 is TGCGCCAGCAGCTTGTCCAGAGCAGAAAAACTGTTTTTT. Translation: CASSLSRAEKLFF.

The chain carries TRBV7-2 and TRBJ1-6, with 9 bases aligning to TRBD1. V was clipped by 0 bases and J by 7 bases; unmatched bases: 1. This CDR3 has 15 amino acids. Germline assignment: CDR1 SGHTA and CDR2 FQGNSA. Written as DNA, the CDR3 is TGTGCCAGCAGCTTAGCGACAGGGGGGAATTCACCCCTCCACTTT. Translation: CASSLATGGNSPLHF.

The chain uses TRBV19 and TRBJ1-1; 7 bases fit TRBD1. J gave up 3 bases and V 4 bases, and 11 bases lay outside the gene matches. Germline lookup yields CDR1 LNHDA and CDR2 SQIVND (reference sequence). This CDR3 region has 16 residues. The CDR3 bases are TGTGCCAGTAGTACTGTCCCGGGACAGCGGCACACTGAAGCTTTCTTT. It yields the protein CASSTVPGQRHTEAFF. The whole variable domain, filled in from reference TRBV19 and TRBJ1-1, reads DGGITQSPKYLFRKEGQNVTLSCEQNLNHDAMYWYRQDPGQGLRLIYYSQIVNDFQKGDIAEGYSVSREKKESFPLTVTSAQKNPTAFYLCASSTVPGQRHTEAFFGQGTRLTVV.

V usage is TRBV18 and J usage is TRBJ2-7; the D call may be TRBD1 or TRBD2 (5 bases each). Trimming left V 6 bases short and J 6 bases short, with 18 bases between. The CDR3 is 14 residues long. Looked up from germline, CDR1 is KGHSH and CDR2 is LQKENI. The CDR3, as DNA: TGTGCCAGCTCCGCTACCGAGGGGTCCGGCGAGCAGTACTTC. This translates into CASSATEGSGEQYF.

This clone was seen a few times. The rearrangement joins TRBV11-2 to TRBJ2-7; D is ambiguous. Germline V gene sequence: CDR1 SGHAT, CDR2 FQNNGV. Trimming stripped 0 bases from V and 3 bases from J, with 3 bases between. CDR3 size: 12 residues. CDR3 in amino acids: CASSLDRYEQYF. The CDR3 DNA follows: TGTGCCAGCAGCTTAGACCGCTACGAGCAGTACTTC.

The chain combines TRBV4-1 with TRBJ2-5; 10 bases are shared with TRBD2. In germline, CDR1 is MGHRA, CDR2 YSYEKL. This CDR3 spans 16 amino acids. The trim removed 0 bases at V and 6 bases at J, leaving 7 bases unmatched. The CDR3 sequence: CASSQDPASGSKTQYF. As DNA, the CDR3 is TGCGCCAGCAGCCAAGATCCCGCTAGCGGGAGTAAGACCCAGTACTTC.

The chain recombines TRBV19 with TRBJ2-2; D uncertain. V was trimmed by 7 bases and J by 0 bases, leaving 6 bases between them. The CDR3 sequence is 13 residues long. Germline assignment: CDR1 LNHDA and CDR2 SQIVND (reference sequence). This chain's CDR3 is CASTTPNTGELFF. Here the CDR3 DNA reads TGTGCCAGTACTACACCGAACACCGGGGAGCTGTTTTTT.

This clone has just a few counts. The chain is built from TRBV5-4 and TRBJ1-1; 7 positions match TRBD1. CDR1 and CDR2 (germline): SGHNT, YYREEE (reference sequence). CDR3 length: 14 residues. J lost 7 bases, V lost 2 bases, and 8 bases had no gene match. The CDR3 here is CASSFFGQELEAFF. The CDR3 coding sequence is TGTGCCAGCAGCTTCTTTGGACAGGAACTTGAAGCTTTCTTT.

This clone appeared a single time. This chain connects TRBV4-1 to TRBJ1-5, with 10 bases lining up with TRBD1. The trim removed 1 base at V and 2 bases at J, leaving 2 bases unmatched. Germline CDR1 is MGHRA and CDR2 is YSYEKL. The CDR3 extends over 16 amino acids. CDR3 DNA sequence: TGCGCCAGCAGCCAAGCAGGACAGGGGGGCAATCAGCCCCAGCATTTT. Translation: CASSQAGQGGNQPQHF.

The chain recombines TRBV7-3 with TRBJ1-4; D is perhaps TRBD1 (5 bases). Germline V gene sequence: CDR1 SGHTA, CDR2 FQGTGA. V was cut by 5 bases and J by 8 bases, with 18 bases left in between. The CDR3 consists of 15 residues. The CDR3 DNA reads as TGTGCCAGCAGCGTTGGGGGTTCAAGCGGAGAAAAACTGTTTTTT. This translates into CASSVGGSSGEKLFF.

The chain is built from TRBV28 and TRBJ1-5, with a tentative D call TRBD1 (6 bases). The V end lost 6 bases, the J end lost 7 bases, and 16 bases lay between the germline ends. Germline V gene lookup returns CDR1 MDHEN and CDR2 SYDVKM. The CDR3 is 14 amino acids. The CDR3 DNA is TGTGCCAGCAGCCGTCACAGGGCCGGGCAGCCCCAGCATTTT. Its translation: CASSRHRAGQPQHF.

This rearrangement joins TRBV2 to TRBJ1-3, with D unresolved. The CDR3 runs 14 residues. The ends were cut back, 7 bases at V and 0 bases at J, with 10 bases in the middle. Germline-derived CDR1 and CDR2 are SNHLY and FYNNEI. CDR3 DNA: TGTGCCAGCACCCGCAGCGACTCTGGAAACACCATATATTTT. Amino acid sequence: CASTRSDSGNTIYF.